The 10 T cell receptor beta chains given below trace back to one sample, sequenced in a study of blood T cell repertoires in COVID-19 (dated by TCRdb to 2018 to 2021). Library preparation was by the immunoSEQ multiplex PCR assay. TCRdb obtained this table from immuneACCESS and retained in-frame rearrangements with V and J assigned. These tables miss some clones; where compared with another copy, unresolved V genes account for less than half of the shortfall, and the remainder is unexplained. In this sample the table shows roughly 160,000 clones, 80% to 90% of which occur a single time. The ten top clones hold less than 3.5% of the sample. The sample was peripheral blood. The receptor source for this set is a woman older than 75 with COVID-19, enrolled during active disease.

The rearrangement links TRBV29-1 to TRBJ1-2, with unresolved D. CDR1 is SQVTM and CDR2 is ANQGSEA in the germline V gene. CDR3 size: 14 residues. V was shortened by 2 bases and J by 4 bases, with 14 bases between the two germline ends. CDR3 in DNA: TGCAGCGTTGAACCCTCAGGTTCCCTCTATGGCTACACCTTC. Protein sequence: CSVEPSGSLYGYTF.

This clone turned up a few times. This chain connects TRBV5-4 to TRBJ2-5; TRBD1 agrees at 7 bases. Germline CDR1 reads SGHNT; CDR2 reads YYREEE (reference sequence). The CDR3 is made up of 15 amino acids. Trimming took 1 base from V and 2 from J; bases not matched to a gene: 5. CDR3 region: CASSLWRQGQETQYF. The CDR3 DNA reads TGTGCCAGCAGCTTGTGGAGACAGGGTCAAGAGACCCAGTACTTC.

The chain recombines TRBV2 with TRBJ2-3, with 8 bases that match TRBD2. Unmatched junction bases numbered 14, after V lost 6 bases and J lost 3 bases. This CDR3 is 17 amino acids long. Looked up from germline, CDR1 is SNHLY and CDR2 is FYNNEI. CDR3 protein: CASRPLRGSGRTDTQYF. CDR3 nucleotides: TGTGCCAGCAGACCCCTGAGGGGGAGCGGGAGAACAGATACGCAGTATTTT.

The sample holds a few counts of this clone. V usage is TRBV27 and J usage is TRBJ2-3; 9 bases align to TRBD2. In germline, CDR1 is MNHEY, CDR2 SMNVEV (reference sequence). The V gene end was trimmed by 5 bases and the J gene end by 4 bases; junction bases not matched to a gene: 7. This CDR3 has 15 amino acids. For the CDR3, the DNA is TGTGCCAGCAGTCTCGGGGGCGGGAGGGCAGATACGCAGTATTTT. Protein sequence: CASSLGGGRADTQYF.

Written as DNA, the CDR3 is TGTGCCAGCAGCCCGCCAGGGCTAGCGGGTTCCGAGCAGTACTTC. It encodes CASSPPGLAGSEQYF. The gene calls are TRBV28 and TRBJ2-7, with TRBD2 matching 8 bases. This CDR3 has 15 amino acids. V gave up 6 bases and J gave up 6 bases; unmatched junction bases: 13. Germline V lookup: CDR1 MDHEN, CDR2 SYDVKM.

The CDR3 protein is CSVSDTYEQYF. CDR3 bases: TGCAGCGTTTCTGACACTTACGAGCAGTACTTC. The genes are TRBV29-1 and TRBJ2-7; D uncertain. CDR3 size: 11 residues. The V gene lost 5 bases and the J gene lost 4 bases, with 9 bases spanning the gap. CDR1 and CDR2 from the germline V gene are SQVTM and ANQGSEA.

The genes are TRBV12-5 and TRBJ1-5; TRBD1 matches at 10 bases. The CDR3 is made up of 15 amino acids. The germline V gene has CDR1 LGHNT and CDR2 FRNRAP. Trimming removed 3 bases from V and 7 bases from J; junction bases left unmatched: 6. CDR3 bases: TGTGCTAGTGGTTTAGGCGGGACAGGGGCACAGCCCCAGCATTTT. Translating it yields CASGLGGTGAQPQHF.

The chain couples TRBV7-9 to TRBJ1-2; TRBD1 aligns across 9 bases. Germline-derived CDR1 and CDR2 are SEHNR and FQNEAQ (reference sequence). The CDR3 extends over 13 amino acids. The J segment lost 7 bases and the V segment lost 5 bases, leaving 5 bases of the junction unmatched. This CDR3 is CASSTGTGLGYTF. Here the CDR3 DNA reads TGTGCCAGCAGCACGGGGACAGGGCTTGGCTACACCTTC.

CDR3 sequence (DNA): TGTGCCACCAGCGACTGGGGGGGGCGAACAGATACGCAGTATTTT. As protein: CATSDWGGRTDTQYF. The chain joins TRBV15 to TRBJ2-3, with D perhaps matching TRBD2 (7 bases). Trimming stripped 5 bases from V and 3 bases from J, with 15 bases between. Germline loops: CDR1 LNHNV, CDR2 YYDKDF (reference sequence). There are 15 residues in the CDR3.

The rearrangement uses TRBV2 and TRBJ1-6; D not resolved. Per germline, CDR1 SNHLY and CDR2 FYNNEI. The CDR3 spans 13 residues. V was shortened by 7 bases and J by 8 bases, with 12 bases between the two germline ends. CDR3 in amino acids: CASTAARDSPLHF. CDR3 DNA: TGTGCCAGCACGGCGGCTCGGGATTCACCCCTCCACTTT.